A single sample is the source of the 9 T cell receptor beta chains below, sequenced in a study of read filtering for tumor transcriptome and immune sequencing. Molecular barcoded adaptors covering alpha/delta and beta/gamma chains were used on approximately 400 ng RNA. TCRdb used MiXCR to reprocess the reads, holding one entry per CDR3 protein. The profile shows approximately 62,000 distinct CDR3 sequences, around a fifth of them singletons. Sequenced: a population of CD138-negative cells sorted from bone marrow. The receptors stem from a donor aged 40 or older with multiple myeloma.

The sample holds many counts of this clonotype. The chain combines TRBV18 with TRBJ2-1, with D possibly being TRBD1 (7 bases). V lost 3 bases, J lost 3 bases, and 12 bases lay in between. The CDR3 contains 15 residues. Germline V gives CDR1 KGHSH, CDR2 LQKENI. CDR3 sequence (DNA): TGTGCCAGCTCACCCCAGGGGGGCCGCTACAATGAGCAGTTCTTC. This encodes CASSPQGGRYNEQFF.

This clonotype was seen many times. V usage is TRBV29-1 and J usage is TRBJ2-2, with 13 bases fitting TRBD2. There are 15 residues in the CDR3. Trimming took 7 bases from V and 6 from J; bases not matched to a gene: 8. The V gene's germline CDR1 is SQVTM and CDR2 ANQGSEA. CDR3 sequence: CSAARTSGGSGELFF. CDR3 bases: TGCAGCGCGGCGAGGACTAGCGGGGGCTCCGGGGAGCTGTTTTTT.

As concerns this clonotype: This likely comes from a read error, as the CDR3 has no conserved phenylalanine or tryptophan at its end. The chain joins TRBV7-9 to TRBJ2-1; D unclear. The CDR3 covers 12 residues. CDR1 is SEHNR, CDR2 FQNEAQ, per germline (reference sequence). V was cut by 4 bases and J by 9 bases, with 10 bases left in between. The CDR3 DNA reads TGTGCCAGCAGCTCCGACCCCCTTGAGCAGTTCCTC. It yields the protein CASSSDPLEQFL.

There are many counts of this clonotype. The V gene is TRBV29-1, the J gene TRBJ2-5; TRBD2 agrees at 10 bases. Germline V gene lookup returns CDR1 SQVTM and CDR2 ANQGSEA. The CDR3 sequence is 14 residues long. The V gene end was trimmed by 4 bases and the J gene end by 7 bases; junction bases not matched to a gene: 9. CDR3 loop: CSVAPSGGAGTQYF. CDR3 nucleotides: TGCAGCGTTGCTCCGAGCGGGGGGGCCGGGACCCAGTACTTC.

This clonotype occurred many times. This chain connects TRBV27 to TRBJ2-3, with D hard to call. In germline, CDR1 is MNHEY, CDR2 SMNVEV (reference sequence). CDR3 size: 16 residues. Trimming cost V 1 base and J 1 base, with 12 bases left between them. CDR3 region: CASSLYTTARTDTQYF. As DNA, the CDR3 is TGTGCCAGCAGTTTATACACAACGGCCCGCACAGATACGCAGTATTTT.

This clonotype was seen at least ten times. The chain carries TRBV4-1 and TRBJ2-6; weak D call: TRBD1 (5 bases). V was cut by 2 bases and J by 0 bases, with 8 bases left in between. Germline loops: CDR1 MGHRA, CDR2 YSYEKL. The CDR3 is 16 residues long. CDR3 sequence: CASSQQQGSGANVLTF. CDR3 nucleotides: TGCGCCAGCAGCCAACAGCAGGGCTCTGGGGCCAACGTCCTGACTTTC.

This clonotype was counted many times. V and J are TRBV30 and TRBJ1-2; weak D call: TRBD1 (6 bases). CDR1 is GTSNPN and CDR2 is SVGIG in the germline V gene (reference sequence). V dropped 5 bases and J dropped 0 bases, with 19 bases sitting between them. The length of the CDR3 is 16 residues. The CDR3 loop reads CAWALAGAKANYGYTF. The CDR3, as DNA: TGTGCCTGGGCCCTGGCAGGGGCAAAAGCTAACTATGGCTACACCTTC.

In its sample, this clonotype was seen many times. This chain links TRBV7-2 with TRBJ2-3; D unclear. CDR1 and CDR2 (germline): SGHTA, FQGNSA. The V gene lost 1 base and the J gene lost 0 bases, with 8 bases spanning the gap. The CDR3 extends over 15 amino acids. This CDR3 is CASSLVDWSTDTQYF. CDR3 in DNA: TGTGCCAGCAGCTTAGTGGATTGGAGCACAGATACGCAGTATTTT.

Many counts were recorded for this clonotype. The rearrangement links TRBV6-2 or TRBV6-3 to TRBJ2-5; D is possibly TRBD2 (5 bases). Germline V gene data show CDR1 as MNHEY and CDR2 as SVGEGT. This CDR3 has 16 residues. V was clipped by 2 bases and J by 0 bases, with 13 bases between them. The CDR3 bases are TGTGCCAGCAGTTACATTCTTCCGGGGAACCAAGAGACCCAGTACTTC. Protein: CASSYILPGNQETQYF.